These T cell receptor beta chains were read from a single sample in a study of blood T cell repertoires in COVID-19. TCRdb keeps only in-frame clones here, not all; method: immunoSEQ multiplex PCR. The sample records about 190,000 clones, 80% to 85% being singletons. Input material: peripheral blood. The receptors here all came from a woman aged 40-49 years with acute or convalescent COVID-19. Each CDR3 is given with its conserved first and last residue. The D gene is left open where the match is weak. Not every row has a clone size; where given, it reads once, few, many or a size class.

j_gene: TRBJ1-6
v_gene: TRBV7-2
d_gene: NA
abundance: NA
CDR3aa: CASSFVGSYNSPLHF
CDR3nt: TGTGCCAGCAGCTTTGTCGGCTCCTATAATTCACCCCTCCACTTT

j_gene: TRBJ2-1
v_gene: TRBV2
d_gene: TRBD2
abundance: NA
CDR3aa: CASSEASGHNNEQFF
CDR3nt: TGTGCCAGCAGTGAGGCTAGCGGACACAACAATGAGCAGTTCTTC

j_gene: TRBJ2-1
v_gene: TRBV5-1
d_gene: TRBD2
abundance: NA
CDR3aa: CASSSRSFSGSTYNEQFF
CDR3nt: TGCGCCAGCAGCTCCCGCTCCTTTAGCGGGAGTACCTACAATGAGCAGTTCTTC

j_gene: TRBJ2-5
v_gene: TRBV29-1
d_gene: NA
abundance: NA
CDR3aa: CSASVVVQETQYF
CDR3nt: TGCAGCGCAAGCGTCGTTGTCCAAGAGACCCAGTACTTC

j_gene: TRBJ1-2
v_gene: TRBV18
d_gene: NA
abundance: NA
CDR3aa: CASSPGNNYGYTF
CDR3nt: TGTGCCAGCTCTCCGGGAAATAACTATGGCTACACCTTC

j_gene: TRBJ2-2
v_gene: TRBV5-1
d_gene: TRBD1
abundance: few
CDR3aa: CASSLETGGRGELFF
CDR3nt: TGCGCCAGCAGCTTGGAGACAGGGGGCAGAGGGGAGCTGTTTTTT

j_gene: TRBJ2-5
v_gene: TRBV24-1
d_gene: NA
abundance: NA
CDR3aa: CATSGLDLETQYF
CDR3nt: TGTGCCACCTCGGGACTCGACTTAGAGACCCAGTACTTC

j_gene: TRBJ1-1
v_gene: TRBV4-1
d_gene: TRBD1
abundance: once
CDR3aa: CASSHPYGQENTEAFF
CDR3nt: TGCGCCAGCAGCCACCCCTATGGACAGGAGAACACTGAAGCTTTCTTT

j_gene: TRBJ2-7
v_gene: TRBV7-2
d_gene: TRBD2
abundance: NA
CDR3aa: CASGTSDSYEQYF
CDR3nt: TGTGCCAGTGGGACTAGCGACTCCTACGAGCAGTACTTC

j_gene: TRBJ1-3
v_gene: TRBV28
d_gene: NA
abundance: NA
CDR3aa: CASSWGDSGNTIYF
CDR3nt: TGTGCCAGCTCTTGGGGGGACTCTGGAAACACCATATATTTT